Shown below are 18 T cell receptor beta chains from a single sample sequenced in a study of blood T cell repertoires in COVID-19. Libraries were prepared by immunoSEQ multiplex PCR; TCRdb keeps only in-frame clonotypes and omits some of them. The sample has 110,000 to 150,000 clones, roughly 91% seen once. Sequences were obtained from peripheral blood. The origin of the receptors is a man aged 55 to 70 with active or convalescent COVID-19.

This clone has a single count. The rearrangement links TRBV5-1 to TRBJ1-2; D gene unclear. The germline V and J ends were trimmed by 0 bases and 6 bases, with 12 bases remaining between them. The germline V gene encodes CDR1 SGHRS and CDR2 YFSETQ. The CDR3 is made up of 14 amino acids. DNA for the CDR3: TGCGCCAGCAGCTTGGCCGGTACGTCCAATGGCTACACCTTC. It yields the protein CASSLAGTSNGYTF.

This chain uses TRBV5-1 with TRBJ2-7; 7 bases are a match to TRBD2. After removal of 4 bases from V and 2 bases from J, the junction contained 9 bases not matched to a gene. This CDR3 spans 15 amino acids. The germline V gene encodes CDR1 SGHRS and CDR2 YFSETQ. DNA of the CDR3: TGCGCCAGCAGCCCCATGGTAGCGGGTACCTACGAGCAGTACTTC. Its protein product is CASSPMVAGTYEQYF. Full variable domain (rest looked up from reference TRBV5-1 and TRBJ2-7): KAGVTQTPRYLIKTRGQQVTLSCSPISGHRSVSWYQQTPGQGLQFLFEYFSETQRNKGNFPGRFSGRQFSNSRSEMNVSTLELGDSALYLCASSPMVAGTYEQYFGPGTRLTVT.

The V call is TRBV5-5, the J call TRBJ1-6; no clear D gene. CDR1 and CDR2 from the germline V gene are SGHKS and YYEKEE (reference sequence). This CDR3 has 15 residues. Trimming stripped 0 bases from V and 7 bases from J, with 11 bases between. The CDR3 reads CASSLDPTKNSPLHF. In nucleotides, the CDR3 is TGTGCCAGCAGCTTGGACCCGACAAAGAATTCACCCCTCCACTTT.

The J gene is TRBJ2-2, the V gene TRBV7-9; 9 bases align to TRBD1. The J segment lost 5 bases and the V segment lost 5 bases, leaving 6 bases of the junction unmatched. The CDR3 loop spans 15 amino acids. Germline loops: CDR1 SEHNR, CDR2 FQNEAQ (reference sequence). In DNA form, the CDR3 reads TGTGCCAGCAGCCCGCCAGGGACAGGGACCGGGGAGCTGTTTTTT. Residues: CASSPPGTGTGELFF.

The genes are TRBV6-2 or TRBV6-3 and TRBJ2-2; 7 bases align to TRBD1. Germline V gene lookup returns CDR1 MNHEY and CDR2 SVGEGT. The CDR3 is 15 amino acids. The junction had 3 bases not matched to a gene; V was cut back by 4 bases and J by 1 base. CDR3 DNA sequence: TGTGCCAGCAGTTTGGGACAGATGAACACCGGGGAGCTGTTTTTT. It yields the protein CASSLGQMNTGELFF.

The V and J genes are TRBV7-6 and TRBJ2-7; D uncertain. This CDR3 is 13 amino acids long. The V and J ends lost 5 bases and 2 bases respectively, with 10 bases between them. Germline CDR1 and CDR2: SGHVS and FNYEAQ. CDR3 sequence: CASSPAVTYEQYF. The CDR3 nucleotides read TGTGCCAGCAGCCCGGCGGTGACCTACGAGCAGTACTTC.

This chain uses TRBV28 with TRBJ2-7; 9 positions match TRBD1. CDR3 length equals 21 residues. Trimming removed 2 bases from V and 2 bases from J; junction bases left unmatched: 22. The V gene's germline CDR1 is MDHEN and CDR2 SYDVKM. The CDR3 here is CASSLRPGTGSPGRVAYEQYF. CDR3 coding DNA: TGTGCCAGCAGTTTACGCCCCGGGACAGGGTCCCCGGGGAGAGTAGCCTACGAGCAGTACTTC.

This chain joins TRBV6-5 and TRBJ1-1, with D perhaps TRBD1 (5 bases). Germline values: CDR1 MNHEY, CDR2 SVGAGI. The V end was cut by 4 bases, the J end by 4 bases, with 13 bases between. The CDR3 has 14 amino acids. CDR3 protein: CASSLRGETTEAFF. CDR3 coding DNA: TGTGCCAGCAGTTTAAGGGGTGAGACCACTGAAGCTTTCTTT.

The chain links TRBV30 to TRBJ1-2, with 7 bases that match TRBD1. This CDR3 contains 13 residues. Germline values: CDR1 GTSNPN, CDR2 SVGIG (reference sequence). Losses at the gene ends were 1 base for V and 7 bases for J; bases not matched to a gene: 6. The CDR3 here is CAWSEQGPLGYTF. DNA of the CDR3: TGTGCCTGGAGTGAACAGGGGCCTCTTGGCTACACCTTC.

This chain joins TRBV11-1 and TRBJ1-6; D gene ambiguous. This CDR3 region has 14 residues. Germline loops: CDR1 SGHAT, CDR2 FQDESV (reference sequence). The V gene lost 5 bases and the J gene lost 8 bases, with 13 bases spanning the gap. In DNA form, the CDR3 reads TGTGCCAGCAGCCAAACCCGTACTTATTCACCCCTCCACTTT. It encodes CASSQTRTYSPLHF.

CDR3 coding DNA: TGTGCCAGCTCACCGTCGACTAGCGGGAATGAGCAGTTCTTC. Amino acids: CASSPSTSGNEQFF. V and J are TRBV18 and TRBJ2-1; 10 positions match TRBD2. Germline assignment: CDR1 KGHSH and CDR2 LQKENI. The CDR3 runs to 14 residues. Trimming at V came to 3 bases and at J to 7 bases, leaving 3 bases not matched to a gene.

This chain links TRBV2 with TRBJ1-2, with 12 positions matching TRBD1. V trimming: 6 bases; J trimming: 8 bases; junction bases outside the gene matches: 7. There are 14 residues in the CDR3. Germline V gives CDR1 SNHLY, CDR2 FYNNEI. The DNA of the CDR3 is TGTGCCAGCAGCCCCGGGACAGGGGGCCGAGGCTACACCTTC. It codes for CASSPGTGGRGYTF. Full variable domain (missing parts from reference TRBV2 and TRBJ1-2): EPEVTQTPSHQVTQMGQEVILRCVPISNHLYFYWYRQILGQKVEFLVSFYNNEISEKSEIFDDQFSVERPDGSNFTLKIRSTKLEDSAMYFCASSPGTGGRGYTFGSGTRLTVV.

V gene TRBV27 combines with J gene TRBJ1-1; D perhaps matches TRBD1 (6 bases). Germline CDR1 and CDR2: MNHEY and SMNVEV (reference sequence). This CDR3 region has 14 residues. V lost 8 bases to trimming and J lost 0 bases, with 13 bases between them. Here the CDR3 reads CASYRDRLNTEAFF. As DNA, the CDR3 is TGTGCCAGCTACCGCGACAGGTTGAACACTGAAGCTTTCTTT.

The count of this clone is one. The genes are TRBV28 and TRBJ2-3; TRBD1 aligns across 11 bases. Trimming removed 3 bases from V and 5 bases from J; junction bases left unmatched: 7. This CDR3 contains 16 residues. Per the germline V gene, CDR1 is MDHEN and CDR2 is SYDVKM. The CDR3 protein is CASSFPGTGGKDTQYF. The CDR3 bases are TGTGCCAGCAGTTTCCCCGGGACAGGGGGTAAAGATACGCAGTATTTT. The full variable domain, completed using reference TRBV28 and TRBJ2-3, is DVKVTQSSRYLVKRTGEKVFLECVQDMDHENMFWYRQDPGLGLRLIYFSYDVKMKEKGDIPEGYSVSREKKERFSLILESASTNQTSMYLCASSFPGTGGKDTQYFGPGTRLTVL.

This sequence joins TRBV28 and TRBJ1-4, with a possible D match to TRBD1 (5 bases). Trimming pared 5 bases from V and 0 bases from J, leaving 10 bases between. The CDR3 consists of 15 residues. Looked up from germline, CDR1 is MDHEN and CDR2 is SYDVKM. Here the CDR3 DNA reads TGTGCCAGCAGTCGTTCGGGGGCAACTAATGAAAAACTGTTTTTT. This codes for CASSRSGATNEKLFF.

This clone has just one count. The J gene is TRBJ2-1, the V gene TRBV30; the D gene is possibly TRBD2 (5 bases). V was pared by 1 base and J by 8 bases, with 12 bases between. The CDR3 is 13 amino acids. Germline V gives CDR1 GTSNPN, CDR2 SVGIG (reference sequence). The CDR3: CAWSEGLADEQFF. Here the CDR3 DNA reads TGTGCCTGGAGTGAGGGTCTAGCCGATGAGCAGTTCTTC.

CDR3 protein: CASSTGTSSYTDTQYF. DNA for the CDR3: TGCGCCAGCAGCACCGGGACTAGCTCGTACACAGATACGCAGTATTTT. This chain connects TRBV5-1 to TRBJ2-3; 9 nucleotides match TRBD2. V gave up 4 bases and J gave up 2 bases; unmatched junction bases: 8. Looked up from germline, CDR1 is SGHRS and CDR2 is YFSETQ. This CDR3 spans 16 amino acids.

V is TRBV19 and J is TRBJ2-7; possible D gene TRBD2, 6 bases. The CDR3 loop spans 14 amino acids. In germline, CDR1 is LNHDA, CDR2 SQIVND (reference sequence). For the CDR3, the DNA is TGTGCAAGTCGGCCCGCGGGGCTCCCCTACGAGCAGTACTTC. This encodes CASRPAGLPYEQYF. Full variable domain (rest looked up from reference TRBV19 and TRBJ2-7): DGGITQSPKYLFRKEGQNVTLSCEQNLNHDAMYWYRQDPGQGLRLIYYSQIVNDFQKGDIAEGYSVSREKKESFPLTVTSAQKNPTAFYLCASRPAGLPYEQYFGPGTRLTVT.